These 20 T cell receptor beta chains share one sample of origin, sequenced in a study of blood T cell repertoires in COVID-19. The assay was immunoSEQ multiplex PCR, and TCRdb's table has in-frame clones only and misses some. The table includes roughly 160,000 clones, about 90% detected once. Sequenced: PBMCs or T cells enriched from blood (not recorded which). The receptor set was obtained from a woman in her 50s who had recovered from COVID-19.

This clone was seen once. The V call is TRBV5-1, the J call TRBJ1-5, with D possibly being TRBD1 (5 bases). Trimming took 0 bases from V and 7 from J, leaving 8 bases between them. Germline CDR1 reads SGHRS; CDR2 reads YFSETQ. The CDR3 runs 13 residues. The CDR3 bases are TGCGCCAGCAGCTTGGGGGGGGACCAGCCCCAGCATTTT. Translating gives CASSLGGDQPQHF.

This clone occurred once. The chain carries TRBV28 and TRBJ2-2, with 13 bases matching TRBD2. Unmatched junction bases numbered 7, after V lost 10 bases and J lost 5 bases. The CDR3 sequence is 15 residues long. The germline CDR1 and CDR2 sequences are MDHEN and SYDVKM. In DNA form, the CDR3 reads TGTGCCACCAGGACTAGCGGGAGTGGGACCGGGGAGCTGTTTTTT. Translated: CATRTSGSGTGELFF.

The J gene is TRBJ1-2, the V gene TRBV6-5; D is unclear. Germline CDR1 reads MNHEY; CDR2 reads SVGAGI. The V and J ends lost 0 bases and 10 bases respectively, with 15 bases between them. The CDR3 runs 14 residues. The CDR3 DNA follows: TGTGCCAGCAGTTACTCGGGCAGACCGGCTGCCTACACCTTC. Its protein product is CASSYSGRPAAYTF.

The chain recombines TRBV5-1 with TRBJ1-1; D is possibly TRBD1 (5 bases). Germline CDR1 SGHRS, CDR2 YFSETQ. The CDR3 is made up of 14 amino acids. The germline V and J ends were trimmed by 0 bases and 3 bases, with 9 bases remaining between them. The CDR3 bases are TGCGCCAGCAGCTTGGGTTGGGGGGACACTGAAGCTTTCTTT. Its translation: CASSLGWGDTEAFF.

The chain employs TRBV19 and TRBJ2-1; 14 bases agree with TRBD2. Germline assignment: CDR1 LNHDA and CDR2 SQIVND (reference sequence). This CDR3 is built from 20 residues. The V and J ends lost 3 bases and 7 bases, in that order; junction bases with no gene match: 17. The CDR3 spells CASSMLIGTSGSRFLNEQFF. Written as DNA, the CDR3 is TGTGCCAGTAGTATGCTGATTGGGACTAGCGGGAGTCGATTCTTAAATGAGCAGTTCTTC.

The rearrangement uses TRBV7-2 and TRBJ2-7, with a tentative D call TRBD1 (6 bases). The germline V gene has CDR1 SGHTA and CDR2 FQGNSA. V was clipped by 3 bases and J by 5 bases, with 14 bases between them. The length of the CDR3 is 14 residues. In nucleotides, the CDR3 is TGTGCCAGCAGCTTGGAAACAGGGCATCACGAGCAGTACTTC. Residues: CASSLETGHHEQYF.

The chain carries TRBV7-9 and TRBJ1-1, with TRBD1 matching 8 bases. The CDR3 extends over 17 amino acids. Germline V gene data show CDR1 as SEHNR and CDR2 as FQNEAQ (reference sequence). After removal of 5 bases from V and 3 bases from J, the junction contained 14 bases not matched to a gene. The CDR3 coding sequence is TGTGCCAGCAGCGGCCGGGACAGGTGGGGTGGGGACACTGAAGCTTTCTTT. This codes for CASSGRDRWGGDTEAFF.

This chain links TRBV28 with TRBJ1-2; 7 nucleotides line up with TRBD1. Germline CDR1 and CDR2: MDHEN and SYDVKM. The junction had 14 bases not matched to a gene; V was cut back by 4 bases and J by 6 bases. The CDR3 runs to 16 residues. CDR3 protein: CASSSQGGLIYNGYTF. The CDR3, as DNA: TGTGCCAGCAGTTCTCAGGGGGGCCTTATCTATAATGGCTACACCTTC.

The rearrangement links TRBV24-1 to TRBJ2-5, with 9 bases fitting TRBD1. This CDR3 is built from 16 residues. V lost 4 bases and J lost 10; bases outside the gene matches: 15. Germline assignment: CDR1 KGHDR and CDR2 SFDVKD. The CDR3 bases are TGTGCCACCAGTGACCTTCCGGGACAGGGACGAGTCGACCAGTACTTC. It encodes CATSDLPGQGRVDQYF.

The CDR3 bases are TGCAGCGTTTTAGCCACTAACTATGGCTACACCTTC. The encoded protein is CSVLATNYGYTF. V gene TRBV29-1 combines with J gene TRBJ1-2; D gene uncertain. The CDR3 loop spans 12 amino acids. The V end was cut by 5 bases, the J end by 0 bases, with 7 bases between. CDR1 and CDR2 (germline): SQVTM, ANQGSEA.

This sequence joins TRBV27 and TRBJ2-1; TRBD2 agrees at 9 bases. The CDR3 is made up of 17 amino acids. The germline V gene encodes CDR1 MNHEY and CDR2 SMNVEV (reference sequence). V dropped 1 base and J dropped 4; count of bases not matched to a gene: 8. The CDR3 sequence: CASSLYYSGRSYNEQFF. CDR3 nucleotides: TGTGCCAGCAGTTTATACTATAGCGGGAGATCTTACAATGAGCAGTTCTTC.

This clone is a singleton in its sample. The chain has TRBV11-3 and TRBJ2-5, with 7 bases lining up with TRBD2. V gave up 5 bases and J gave up 5 bases; unmatched junction bases: 17. The CDR3 consists of 17 residues. The germline V gene has CDR1 SGHNT and CDR2 YENEEA. The CDR3 reads CASSPGYGGGPLETQYF. The CDR3 DNA follows: TGTGCCAGCAGCCCCGGGTATGGGGGAGGGCCCCTTGAGACCCAGTACTTC.

V usage is TRBV6-5 and J usage is TRBJ2-6; TRBD2 matches 12 bases. The germline gives CDR1 MNHEY, CDR2 SVGAGI. CDR3 length equals 15 residues. The CDR3 coding sequence is TGTGCTACTAGCGGGAGGTATTCTGGGGCCAACGTCCTGACTTTC. This codes for CATSGRYSGANVLTF.

The rearrangement uses TRBV30 and TRBJ2-7, with TRBD2 matching over 13 bases. Trimming removed 1 base from V and 0 bases from J; junction bases left unmatched: 6. Germline assignment: CDR1 GTSNPN and CDR2 SVGIG (reference sequence). The CDR3 extends over 17 amino acids. Written as DNA, the CDR3 is TGTGCCTGGAGTGCGTTCCGGACTAGCGGGAGCTCCTACGAGCAGTACTTC. Translated: CAWSAFRTSGSSYEQYF.

This rearrangement joins TRBV6-2 or TRBV6-3 to TRBJ2-7, with TRBD2 as a possible D gene (5 bases). Germline V gene sequence: CDR1 MNHEY, CDR2 SVGEGT. V lost 2 bases and J 2 bases, leaving 10 bases between the germline ends. This CDR3 spans 14 amino acids. Written as DNA, the CDR3 is TGTGCCAGCAGTTACCGGGGTGCTACCTACGAGCAGTACTTC. Protein product: CASSYRGATYEQYF.

The V and J genes are TRBV24-1 and TRBJ2-3, with 10 positions matching TRBD2. J gave up 1 base and V 3 bases, and 3 bases lay outside the gene matches. The CDR3 contains 16 residues. From germline, CDR1 is KGHDR and CDR2 SFDVKD. CDR3 DNA sequence: TGTGCCACCAGTGATCGGACTAGCGGCCGCACAGATACGCAGTATTTT. Translation gives CATSDRTSGRTDTQYF.

The chain is built from TRBV28 and TRBJ2-1; 9 nucleotides agree with TRBD1. Germline lookup yields CDR1 MDHEN and CDR2 SYDVKM. The CDR3 contains 16 residues. J gave up 7 bases and V 3 bases, and 10 bases lay outside the gene matches. CDR3 sequence reads: CASSFRQGQGGNEQFF. CDR3 nucleotide sequence: TGTGCCAGCAGTTTCCGACAGGGACAGGGAGGAAATGAGCAGTTCTTC.

The rearrangement links TRBV28 to TRBJ1-4, with D possibly TRBD1 on 6 matching bases. CDR3 size: 13 residues. With 6 bases removed from V and 8 bases from J, the gap between germline ends came to 13 bases. CDR1 and CDR2 from the germline V gene are MDHEN and SYDVKM. The CDR3 DNA sequence: TGTGCCAGCAGCCCGAGGACAGTGGAAAAACTGTTTTTT. It is translated as CASSPRTVEKLFF.

The CDR3 sequence is CASSISPGMNTIYF. Written as DNA, the CDR3 is TGTGCCAGTAGTATTTCTCCAGGAATGAACACCATATATTTT. V and J are TRBV19 and TRBJ1-3; D is ambiguous. Trimming cost V 3 bases and J 7 bases, with 13 bases left between them. The CDR3 extends over 14 amino acids. The germline V gene encodes CDR1 LNHDA and CDR2 SQIVND (reference sequence).

The V and J genes are TRBV27 and TRBJ2-7; 13 bases match TRBD2. The germline gives CDR1 MNHEY, CDR2 SMNVEV (reference sequence). The ends lost 3 bases at V and 2 bases at J; junction bases unmatched: 10. The CDR3 runs 18 residues. CDR3 DNA: TGTGCCAGCAGTTTTCGGACTAGCGGGAGCTACGGGACCTACGAGCAGTACTTC. It is translated as CASSFRTSGSYGTYEQYF.